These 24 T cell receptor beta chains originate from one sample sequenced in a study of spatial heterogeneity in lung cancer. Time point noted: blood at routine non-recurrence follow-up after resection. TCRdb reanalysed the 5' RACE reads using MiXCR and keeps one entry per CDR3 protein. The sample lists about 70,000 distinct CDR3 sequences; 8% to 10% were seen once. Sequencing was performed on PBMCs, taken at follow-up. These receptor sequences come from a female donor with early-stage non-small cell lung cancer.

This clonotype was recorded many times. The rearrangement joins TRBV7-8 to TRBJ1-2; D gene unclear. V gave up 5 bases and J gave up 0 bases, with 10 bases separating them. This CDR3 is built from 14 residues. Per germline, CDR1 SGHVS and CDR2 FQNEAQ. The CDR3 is CASSRARANYGYTF. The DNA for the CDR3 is TGTGCCAGCAGCCGGGCGAGAGCTAACTATGGCTACACCTTC. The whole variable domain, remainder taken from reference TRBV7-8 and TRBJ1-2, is GAGVSQSPRYKVAKRGQDVALRCDPISGHVSLFWYQQALGQGPEFLTYFQNEAQLDKSGLPSDRFFAERPEGSVSTLKIQRTQQEDSAVYLCASSRARANYGYTFGSGTRLTVV.

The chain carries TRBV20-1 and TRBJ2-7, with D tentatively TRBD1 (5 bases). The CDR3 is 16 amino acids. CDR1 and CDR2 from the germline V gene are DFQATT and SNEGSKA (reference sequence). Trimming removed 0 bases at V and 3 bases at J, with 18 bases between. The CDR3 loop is CSARDRVGPDLYEQYF. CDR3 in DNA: TGCAGTGCTAGAGATCGGGTGGGGCCGGATCTCTACGAGCAGTACTTC.

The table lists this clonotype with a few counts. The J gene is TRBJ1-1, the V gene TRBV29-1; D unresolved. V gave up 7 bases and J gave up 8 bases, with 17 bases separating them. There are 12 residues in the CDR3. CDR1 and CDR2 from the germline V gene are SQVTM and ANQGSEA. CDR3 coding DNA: TGCAGCGGGATGTCCGAGGGAGTCGAAGCTTTCTTT. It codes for CSGMSEGVEAFF.

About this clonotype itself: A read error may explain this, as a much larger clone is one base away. CDR3 DNA: TGTGCCACCCAAACCACCGGGGAGCTGTTTTTT. As protein: CATQTTGELFF. The chain recombines TRBV6-5 with TRBJ2-2, with D unclear. Trimming removed 10 bases from V and 4 bases from J, with 7 bases in between. The CDR3 is made up of 11 amino acids. Germline CDR1 MNHEY, CDR2 SVGAGI.

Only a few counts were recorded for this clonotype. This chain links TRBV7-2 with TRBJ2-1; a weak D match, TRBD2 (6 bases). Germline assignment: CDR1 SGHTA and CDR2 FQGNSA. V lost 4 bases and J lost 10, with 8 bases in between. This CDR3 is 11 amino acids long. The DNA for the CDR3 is TGTGCCAGCAGCTCGCTAGCGGAGCAGTTCTTC. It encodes CASSSLAEQFF.

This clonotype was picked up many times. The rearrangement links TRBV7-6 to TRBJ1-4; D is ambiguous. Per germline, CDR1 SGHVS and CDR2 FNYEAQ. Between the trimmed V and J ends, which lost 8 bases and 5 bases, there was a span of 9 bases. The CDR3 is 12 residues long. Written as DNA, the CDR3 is TGTGCCAGCTCCGGACTGAATGAAAAACTGTTTTTT. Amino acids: CASSGLNEKLFF.

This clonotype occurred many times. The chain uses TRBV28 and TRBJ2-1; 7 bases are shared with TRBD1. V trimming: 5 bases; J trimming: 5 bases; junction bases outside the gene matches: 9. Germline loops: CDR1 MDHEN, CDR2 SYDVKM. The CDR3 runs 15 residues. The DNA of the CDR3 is TGTGCCAGCAGTATAGGGGGCAGGGTTGACAATGAGCAGTTCTTC. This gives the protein CASSIGGRVDNEQFF.

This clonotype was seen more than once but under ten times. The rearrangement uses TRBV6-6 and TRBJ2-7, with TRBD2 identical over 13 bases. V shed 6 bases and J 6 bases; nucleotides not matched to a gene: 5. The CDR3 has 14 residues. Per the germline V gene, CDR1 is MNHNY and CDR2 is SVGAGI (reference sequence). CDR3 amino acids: CASRNGLAGVEQYF. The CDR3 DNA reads TGTGCCAGCAGAAACGGACTAGCGGGAGTCGAGCAGTACTTC.

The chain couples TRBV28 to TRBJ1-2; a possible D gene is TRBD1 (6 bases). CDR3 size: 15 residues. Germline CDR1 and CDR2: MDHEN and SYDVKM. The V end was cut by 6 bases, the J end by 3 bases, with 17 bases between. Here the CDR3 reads CASSSQGSADYGYTF. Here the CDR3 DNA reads TGTGCCAGCAGCTCACAGGGTTCCGCGGACTATGGCTACACCTTC.

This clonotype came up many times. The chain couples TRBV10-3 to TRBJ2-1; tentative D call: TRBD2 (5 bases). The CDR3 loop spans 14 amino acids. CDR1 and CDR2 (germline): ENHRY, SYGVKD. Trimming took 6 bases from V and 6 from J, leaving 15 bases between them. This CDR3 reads CAISQRERVNEQFF. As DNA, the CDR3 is TGTGCCATCAGCCAAAGGGAGCGTGTCAATGAGCAGTTCTTC.

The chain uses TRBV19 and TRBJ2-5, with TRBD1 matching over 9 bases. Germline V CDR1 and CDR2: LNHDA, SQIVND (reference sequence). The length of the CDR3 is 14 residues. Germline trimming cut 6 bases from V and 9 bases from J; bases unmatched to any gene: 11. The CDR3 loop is CASRGTGRELSQYF. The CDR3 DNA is TGTGCCAGTAGAGGGACAGGGAGAGAATTGTCCCAGTACTTC.

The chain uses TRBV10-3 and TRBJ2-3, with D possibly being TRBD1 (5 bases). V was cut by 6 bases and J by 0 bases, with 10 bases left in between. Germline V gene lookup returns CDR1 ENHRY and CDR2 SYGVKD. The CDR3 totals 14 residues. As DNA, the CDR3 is TGTGCCATCAGGGGGCGAACTAGCACAGATACGCAGTATTTT. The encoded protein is CAIRGRTSTDTQYF.

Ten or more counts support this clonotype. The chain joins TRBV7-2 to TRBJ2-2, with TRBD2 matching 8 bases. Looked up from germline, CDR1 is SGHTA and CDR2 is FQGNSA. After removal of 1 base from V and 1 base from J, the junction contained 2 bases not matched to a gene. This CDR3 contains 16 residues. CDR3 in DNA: TGTGCCAGCAGCTTAGATAGCGGGATGAACACCGGGGAGCTGTTTTTT. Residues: CASSLDSGMNTGELFF.

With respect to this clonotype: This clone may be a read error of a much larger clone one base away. This CDR3 reads CASSFGVNRPQHF. CDR3 nucleotides: TGTGCCAGCAGCTTCGGAGTCAATCGGCCCCAGCATTTT. The J gene is TRBJ1-5, the V gene TRBV7-3, with no clear D. The CDR3 totals 13 residues. Germline V gives CDR1 SGHTA, CDR2 FQGTGA.

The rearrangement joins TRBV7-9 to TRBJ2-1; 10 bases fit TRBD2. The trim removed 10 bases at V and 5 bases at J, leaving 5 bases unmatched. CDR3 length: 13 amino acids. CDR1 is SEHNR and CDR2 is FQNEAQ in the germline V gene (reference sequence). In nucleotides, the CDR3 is TGTGCCATGGGAGCGGGAGGGAACAATGAGCAGTTCTTC. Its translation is CAMGAGGNNEQFF.

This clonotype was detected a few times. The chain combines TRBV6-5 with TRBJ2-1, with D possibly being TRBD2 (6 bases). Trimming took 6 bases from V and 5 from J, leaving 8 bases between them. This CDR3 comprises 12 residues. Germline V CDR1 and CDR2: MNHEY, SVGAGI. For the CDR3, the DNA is TGTGCCAGCAGGTGGGGGGACAATGAGCAGTTCTTC. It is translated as CASRWGDNEQFF.

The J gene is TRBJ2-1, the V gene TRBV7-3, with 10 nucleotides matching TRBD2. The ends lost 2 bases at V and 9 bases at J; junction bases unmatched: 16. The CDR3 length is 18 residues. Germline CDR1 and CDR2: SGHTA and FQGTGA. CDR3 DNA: TGTGCCAGCAGCTTAGGGTCTAGCGGGAGCATTGGGGGTTTTGAGCAGTTCTTC. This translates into CASSLGSSGSIGGFEQFF.

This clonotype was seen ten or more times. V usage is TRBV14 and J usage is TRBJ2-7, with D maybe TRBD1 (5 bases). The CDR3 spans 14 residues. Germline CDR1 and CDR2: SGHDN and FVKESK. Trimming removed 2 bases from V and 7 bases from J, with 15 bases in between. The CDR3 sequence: CASSQWPTSGEQYF. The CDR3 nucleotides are TGTGCCAGCAGCCAATGGCCAACCTCAGGGGAGCAGTACTTC.

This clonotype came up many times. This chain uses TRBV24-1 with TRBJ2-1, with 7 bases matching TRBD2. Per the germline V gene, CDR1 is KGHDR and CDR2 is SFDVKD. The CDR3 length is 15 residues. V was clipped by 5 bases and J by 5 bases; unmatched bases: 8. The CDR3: CATSGWGRADNEQFF. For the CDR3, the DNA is TGTGCCACCAGTGGTTGGGGGAGGGCCGACAATGAGCAGTTCTTC.

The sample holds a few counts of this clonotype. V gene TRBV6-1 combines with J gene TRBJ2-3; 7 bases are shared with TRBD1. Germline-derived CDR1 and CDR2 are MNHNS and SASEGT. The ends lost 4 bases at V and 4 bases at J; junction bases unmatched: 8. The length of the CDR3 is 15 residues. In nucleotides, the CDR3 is TGTGCCAGCAGTGTAGCCGGACAGGACCCAGATACGCAGTATTTT. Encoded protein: CASSVAGQDPDTQYF.

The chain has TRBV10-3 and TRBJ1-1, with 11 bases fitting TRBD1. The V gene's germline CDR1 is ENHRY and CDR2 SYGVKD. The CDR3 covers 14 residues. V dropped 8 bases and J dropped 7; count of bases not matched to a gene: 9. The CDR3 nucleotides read TGTGCCATCGGGGACAGGGGGAACTTCCGTGAAGCTTTCTTT. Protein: CAIGDRGNFREAFF.

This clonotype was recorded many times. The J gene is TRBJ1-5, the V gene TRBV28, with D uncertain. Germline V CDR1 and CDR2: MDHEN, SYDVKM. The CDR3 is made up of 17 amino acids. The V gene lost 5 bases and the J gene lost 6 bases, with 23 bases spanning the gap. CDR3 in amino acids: CASSPPGSRSDIQPQHF. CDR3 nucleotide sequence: TGTGCCAGCAGTCCCCCGGGGTCGAGGTCCGATATTCAGCCCCAGCATTTT.

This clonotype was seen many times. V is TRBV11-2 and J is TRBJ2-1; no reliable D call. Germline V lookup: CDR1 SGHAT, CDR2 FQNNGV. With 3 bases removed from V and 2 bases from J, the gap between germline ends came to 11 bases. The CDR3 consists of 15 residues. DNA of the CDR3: TGTGCCAGCAGCTTCGAATGGCAGGCCTACAATGAGCAGTTCTTC. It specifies CASSFEWQAYNEQFF.

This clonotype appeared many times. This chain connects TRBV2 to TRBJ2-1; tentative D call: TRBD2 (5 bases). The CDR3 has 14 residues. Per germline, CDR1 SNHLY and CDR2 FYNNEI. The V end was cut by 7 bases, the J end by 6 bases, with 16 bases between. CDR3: CASKEFLGSNEQFF. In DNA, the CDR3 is TGTGCCAGCAAGGAATTCCTAGGGAGCAATGAGCAGTTCTTC.